Below are 23 T cell receptor beta chains sequenced from a single sample in a study of PD-1 blockade in classical Hodgkin lymphoma. Indicated time point: newly diagnosed, previously untreated cHL patient sample. Repertoires were generated with immunoSEQ multiplex PCR, while TCRdb's copy carries only in-frame clones and drops some. The sample records 17,000 or so clones, around 90% being singletons. The sample consisted of peripheral blood mononuclear cells (PBMCs). The origin of the receptors is a human donor with classical Hodgkin lymphoma.

The chain recombines TRBV4-2 with TRBJ2-7; TRBD2 aligns across 9 bases. Trimming removed 3 bases from V and 2 bases from J; junction bases left unmatched: 8. Germline V gene lookup returns CDR1 LGHNA and CDR2 YNFKEQ. The CDR3 is 16 residues long. CDR3 bases: TGTGCCAGCAGCCAGTCAACTAGCGGGTGGACCTACGAGCAGTACTTC. Residues: CASSQSTSGWTYEQYF.

The chain employs TRBV9 and TRBJ2-7; D possibly corresponds to TRBD1 (6 bases). V was clipped by 3 bases and J by 2 bases, with 15 bases between them. The CDR3 loop spans 15 amino acids. Germline V gene sequence: CDR1 SGDLS, CDR2 YYNGEE. The CDR3 is CASSATGTPTYEQYF. The CDR3, as DNA: TGTGCCAGCAGCGCTACCGGGACACCCACCTACGAGCAGTACTTC.

V usage is TRBV21-1 and J usage is TRBJ2-7; TRBD2, as called in the table, went unchecked against the DNA. TRBV21-1 is a documented pseudogene. This CDR3 has 16 amino acids. The CDR3 loop reads CASSKLLAEETYEQYF. In DNA form, the CDR3 reads TGTGCCAGCAGCAAACTGCTGGCGGAGGAGACCTACGAGCAGTACTTC.

The rearrangement joins TRBV2 to TRBJ1-1; 7 positions agree with TRBD1. Germline-derived CDR1 and CDR2 are SNHLY and FYNNEI. The CDR3 covers 11 residues. Trimming took 6 bases from V and 10 from J; bases not matched to a gene: 5. The chain's CDR3 is CASSPDRVAFF. CDR3 DNA sequence: TGTGCCAGCAGCCCCGACAGGGTAGCTTTCTTT.

The J gene is TRBJ1-4, the V gene TRBV18; 9 bases align to TRBD1. The CDR3 is made up of 15 amino acids. Germline CDR1 reads KGHSH; CDR2 reads LQKENI. The J segment lost 8 bases and the V segment lost 0 bases, leaving 4 bases of the junction unmatched. CDR3 DNA sequence: TGTGCCAGCTCACCACCCGGGACAGGGCTGGAAAAACTGTTTTTT. It is translated as CASSPPGTGLEKLFF. Combining the CDR3 with reference TRBV18 and TRBJ1-4 gives the whole variable domain NAGVMQNPRHLVRRRGQEARLRCSPMKGHSHVYWYRQLPEEGLKFMVYLQKENIIDESGMPKERFSAEFPKEGPSILRIQQVVRGDSAAYFCASSPPGTGLEKLFFGSGTQLSVL.

The J gene is TRBJ1-1, the V gene TRBV7-3; no firm D call. Germline V gives CDR1 SGHTA, CDR2 FQGTGA. The ends were cut back, 3 bases at V and 1 base at J, with 6 bases in the middle. This CDR3 region has 13 residues. CDR3 coding DNA: TGTGCCAGCAGCTTCGACCCGAACACTGAAGCTTTCTTT. This codes for CASSFDPNTEAFF.

The genes are TRBV9 and TRBJ1-3, with 11 bases identical to TRBD1. Germline CDR1 and CDR2: SGDLS and YYNGEE. The CDR3 spans 17 residues. The V and J ends lost 3 bases and 4 bases, in that order; junction bases with no gene match: 9. CDR3 DNA sequence: TGTGCCAGCAGCGCGACCGGGACAGGGGGGAAAGGAAACACCATATATTTT. It yields the protein CASSATGTGGKGNTIYF.

The sample holds a few counts of this clone. The chain combines TRBV18 with TRBJ2-7, with 9 bases that match TRBD2. Germline CDR1 and CDR2: KGHSH and LQKENI. Trimming at V came to 6 bases and at J to 5 bases, leaving 11 bases not matched to a gene. The CDR3 runs 15 residues. CDR3 DNA: TGTGCCAGCTCGACCAGGCGGGAGGGCCAGGACGAGCAGTACTTC. It yields the protein CASSTRREGQDEQYF.

This chain links TRBV5-1 with TRBJ1-1; D call uncertain. Germline CDR1 reads SGHRS; CDR2 reads YFSETQ. The V and J ends lost 0 bases and 1 base respectively, with 4 bases between them. This CDR3 has 13 amino acids. CDR3 in DNA: TGCGCCAGCAGCTTGGAACAGAACACTGAAGCTTTCTTT. This gives the protein CASSLEQNTEAFF.

This clone was observed a few times. The chain is built from TRBV11-2 and TRBJ1-5; 10 nucleotides align to TRBD1. Germline loops: CDR1 SGHAT, CDR2 FQNNGV. This CDR3 contains 15 residues. Trimming removed 5 bases from V and 1 base from J; junction bases left unmatched: 2. The CDR3 nucleotides read TGTGCCAGCAGCAAGGGACAGGGGAGCAATCAGCCCCAGCATTTT. Its protein is CASSKGQGSNQPQHF.

This chain links TRBV7-9 with TRBJ1-4; tentative D call: TRBD1 (5 bases). This CDR3 spans 14 amino acids. V dropped 5 bases and J dropped 3 bases, with 10 bases sitting between them. Germline V CDR1 and CDR2: SEHNR, FQNEAQ (reference sequence). This CDR3 reads CASSRGVANEKLFF. The CDR3 nucleotides are TGTGCCAGCAGCCGGGGGGTGGCTAATGAAAAACTGTTTTTT.

The chain combines TRBV7-2 with TRBJ1-2; D possibly corresponds to TRBD1 (6 bases). CDR1 SGHTA and CDR2 FQGNSA come from the germline V gene. The V gene lost 1 base and the J gene lost 7 bases, with 16 bases spanning the gap. The CDR3 runs to 15 residues. In DNA form, the CDR3 reads TGTGCCAGCAGCTTAGATCCAGGGGCACGGAGTGGCTACACCTTC. Encoded protein: CASSLDPGARSGYTF.

The V and J genes are TRBV28 and TRBJ2-7; D is possibly TRBD1 or TRBD2 (6 bases each). The germline V gene has CDR1 MDHEN and CDR2 SYDVKM. Trimming removed 6 bases at V and 12 bases at J, with 18 bases between. This CDR3 has 12 amino acids. CDR3 sequence reads: CASSRGRDFRYF. CDR3 DNA: TGTGCCAGCAGCAGGGGCAGGGACTTCAGGTACTTC.

This clone was seen a single time. The gene calls are TRBV10-3 and TRBJ2-3, with a weak D call TRBD1 (6 bases). V was cut by 4 bases and J by 6 bases, with 11 bases left in between. Germline values: CDR1 ENHRY, CDR2 SYGVKD. The CDR3 totals 13 residues. As DNA, the CDR3 is TGTGCCATCAGTGTAAGTGACAGGGATACGCAGTATTTT. It is translated as CAISVSDRDTQYF.

This chain links TRBV5-6 with TRBJ2-3; TRBD2 matches 11 bases. Germline CDR1 SGHDT, CDR2 YYEEEE. This CDR3 is built from 15 residues. The trim removed 4 bases at V and 5 bases at J, leaving 6 bases unmatched. DNA for the CDR3: TGTGCCAGCAGCCCCGACCTAGCGGGAGGAGATACGCAGTATTTT. This encodes CASSPDLAGGDTQYF.

Of note for this clone: Other nucleotide sequences in the sample specify the same CDR3. The rearrangement links TRBV28 to TRBJ2-5; possible D gene TRBD1, 7 bases. CDR3 length: 15 residues. The V and J ends lost 6 bases and 4 bases respectively, with 18 bases between them. The germline gives CDR1 MDHEN, CDR2 SYDVKM. CDR3 coding DNA: TGTGCCAGCAGACCAGGGGGTCGGAGGGGAGAGACCCAGTACTTC. Protein product: CASRPGGRRGETQYF.

This clone was counted a few times. This chain links TRBV25-1 with TRBJ2-5, with TRBD2 as a possible D gene (5 bases). Per germline, CDR1 MGHDK and CDR2 SYGVNS. The CDR3 runs to 14 residues. Trimming left V 3 bases short and J 4 bases short, with 12 bases between. CDR3 sequence: CASSDRTLGETQYF. The CDR3 coding sequence is TGTGCCAGCAGTGATCGGACTCTCGGAGAGACCCAGTACTTC.

This clone was seen more than once but under ten times. The CDR3 here is CASSQERTSGRGGQETQYF. DNA of the CDR3: TGCGCCAGCAGCCAAGAACGGACTAGCGGGAGAGGGGGGCAAGAGACCCAGTACTTC. The rearrangement uses TRBV4-1 and TRBJ2-5; TRBD2 aligns across 13 bases. The germline gives CDR1 MGHRA, CDR2 YSYEKL. Trimming cost V 0 bases and J 2 bases; bases outside gene matches: 9. This CDR3 contains 19 residues.

V and J are TRBV28 and TRBJ2-7; 11 bases are shared with TRBD2. The CDR3 is 15 residues long. Germline CDR1 and CDR2: MDHEN and SYDVKM. With V trimmed by 4 bases and J by 1 base, 3 bases remained unmatched. The chain's CDR3 is CASSWLAGGSYEQYF. CDR3 bases: TGTGCCAGCAGTTGGCTAGCGGGAGGATCCTACGAGCAGTACTTC.

This chain joins TRBV5-1 and TRBJ2-5; no reliable D call. Trimming stripped 4 bases from V and 5 bases from J, with 15 bases between. This CDR3 has 14 residues. Germline CDR1 SGHRS, CDR2 YFSETQ. This chain's CDR3 is CASSPEPVGETQYF. CDR3 sequence (DNA): TGCGCCAGCAGCCCGGAGCCCGTCGGCGAGACCCAGTACTTC.

In DNA form, the CDR3 reads TGTGCCAGTAGTTGGGACAGGGGGAACACTGAAGCTTTCTTT. Translation: CASSWDRGNTEAFF. The chain carries TRBV19 and TRBJ1-1, with TRBD1 matching 10 bases. V trimming: 5 bases; J trimming: 1 base; junction bases outside the gene matches: 1. Per germline, CDR1 LNHDA and CDR2 SQIVND (reference sequence). The length of the CDR3 is 14 residues.

The chain combines TRBV5-1 with TRBJ2-5; D gene uncertain. The germline V and J ends were trimmed by 0 bases and 1 base, with 7 bases remaining between them. CDR3 length equals 14 residues. Germline V lookup: CDR1 SGHRS, CDR2 YFSETQ. The CDR3 protein is CASSLGQFQETQYF. The CDR3 nucleotides are TGCGCCAGCAGCTTGGGACAATTCCAAGAGACCCAGTACTTC. Full variable domain (remainder filled in from reference TRBV5-1 and TRBJ2-5): KAGVTQTPRYLIKTRGQQVTLSCSPISGHRSVSWYQQTPGQGLQFLFEYFSETQRNKGNFPGRFSGRQFSNSRSEMNVSTLELGDSALYLCASSLGQFQETQYFGPGTRLLVL.

The rearrangement joins TRBV28 to TRBJ1-1; unclear D gene. The CDR3 contains 15 residues. Germline assignment: CDR1 MDHEN and CDR2 SYDVKM. V was pared by 5 bases and J by 8 bases, with 21 bases between. The CDR3 DNA is TGTGCCAGCAGTCCAACCCCGGACGGGTCGTCAGAAGCTTTCTTT. Encoded protein: CASSPTPDGSSEAFF.